In its sample, the clone carrying this TCR beta chain was seen many times. Both iRepertoire HTBI primers and Arm-PCR of CDR3 regions were used to build the TCR beta libraries. TCRdb called the multiplex PCR reads again in MiXCR, with one record for every CDR3 protein. The sample shows around 450,000 distinct CDR3 sequences, 20% to 25% of them seen only once. The sample is drawn from a study of regulatory T cells in long-lasting Graves disease. V was trimmed by 3 bases and J by 0 bases, leaving 11 bases between them. This CDR3 has 15 amino acids. Germline values: CDR1 LGHDT, CDR2 YNNKEL (reference sequence). Time point: persistent/refractory GD, antithyroid drugs over 5 years with positive TRAb. The TCR library was made from RNA extracted from PBMCs.

The clonotype was recovered from a female donor with Graves disease. This chain uses TRBV3-1 with TRBJ1-1; D is uncertain. The sequences come from peripheral blood mononuclear cells (PBMCs), collected when the disease was refractory, from a patient treated with antithyroid drugs. CDR3 coding DNA: TGTGCCAGCAGCCACACAGCCAGTTTGAACACTGAAGCTTTCTTT. This encodes CASSHTASLNTEAFF.